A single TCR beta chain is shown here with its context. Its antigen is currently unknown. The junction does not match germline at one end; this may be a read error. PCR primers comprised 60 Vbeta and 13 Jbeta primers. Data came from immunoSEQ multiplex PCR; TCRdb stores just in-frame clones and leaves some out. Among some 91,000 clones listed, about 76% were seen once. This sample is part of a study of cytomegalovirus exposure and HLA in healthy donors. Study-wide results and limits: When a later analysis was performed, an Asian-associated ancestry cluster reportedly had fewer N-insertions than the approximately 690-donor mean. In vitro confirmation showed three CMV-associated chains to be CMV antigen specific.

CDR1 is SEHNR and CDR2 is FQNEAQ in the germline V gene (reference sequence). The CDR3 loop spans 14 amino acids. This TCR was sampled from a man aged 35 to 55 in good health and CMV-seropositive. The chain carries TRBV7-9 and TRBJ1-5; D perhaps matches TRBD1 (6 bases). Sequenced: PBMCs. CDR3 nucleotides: TGTTCCAGCAGCTTAACAGGGAACGCGGGGCCCCAGCATTTT. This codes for CSSSLTGNAGPQHF. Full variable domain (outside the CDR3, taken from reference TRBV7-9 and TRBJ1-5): DTGVSQNPRHKITKRGQNVTFRCDPISEHNRLYWYRQTLGQGPEFLTYFQNEAQLEKSRLLSDRFSAERPKGSFSTLEIQRTEQGDSAMYLCSSSLTGNAGPQHFGDGTRLSIL.